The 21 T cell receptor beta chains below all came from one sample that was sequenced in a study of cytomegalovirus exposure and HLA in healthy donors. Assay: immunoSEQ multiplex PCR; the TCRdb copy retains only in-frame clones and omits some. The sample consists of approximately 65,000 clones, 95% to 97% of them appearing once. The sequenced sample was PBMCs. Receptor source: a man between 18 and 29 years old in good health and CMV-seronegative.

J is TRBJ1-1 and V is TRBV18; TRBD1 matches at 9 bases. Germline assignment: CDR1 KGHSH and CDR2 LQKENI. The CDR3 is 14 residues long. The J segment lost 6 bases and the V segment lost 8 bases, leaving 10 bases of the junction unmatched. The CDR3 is CASTRGTGMAEAFF. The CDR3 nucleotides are TGTGCCAGCACGAGGGGGACAGGGATGGCTGAAGCTTTCTTT.

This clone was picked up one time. The CDR3 spells CASSLTKFGNTGELFF. The DNA of the CDR3 is TGTGCCAGCAGCTTGACGAAGTTCGGGAACACCGGGGAGCTGTTTTTT. V and J are TRBV5-4 and TRBJ2-2; the D is unclear. CDR3 length equals 16 residues. From germline, CDR1 is SGHNT and CDR2 YYREEE (reference sequence). With 1 base removed from V and 1 base from J, the gap between germline ends came to 11 bases. Full variable domain (rest looked up from reference TRBV5-4 and TRBJ2-2): ETGVTQSPTHLIKTRGQQVTLRCSSQSGHNTVSWYQQALGQGPQFIFQYYREEENGRGNFPPRFSGLQFPNYSSELNVNALELDDSALYLCASSLTKFGNTGELFFGEGSRLTVL.

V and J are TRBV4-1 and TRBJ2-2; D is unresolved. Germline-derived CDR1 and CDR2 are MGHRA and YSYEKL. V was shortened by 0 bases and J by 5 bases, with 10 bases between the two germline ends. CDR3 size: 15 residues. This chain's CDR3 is CASSQDWSMTGELFF. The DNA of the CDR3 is TGCGCCAGCAGCCAAGATTGGAGTATGACCGGGGAGCTGTTTTTT.

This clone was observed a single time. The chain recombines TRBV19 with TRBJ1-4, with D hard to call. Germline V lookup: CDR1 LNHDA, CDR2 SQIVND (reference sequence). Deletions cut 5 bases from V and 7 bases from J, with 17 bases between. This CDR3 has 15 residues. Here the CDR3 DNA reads TGTGCCAGTAGTCTTCTTGGAGTGGGTGGTGAAAAACTGTTTTTT. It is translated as CASSLLGVGGEKLFF.

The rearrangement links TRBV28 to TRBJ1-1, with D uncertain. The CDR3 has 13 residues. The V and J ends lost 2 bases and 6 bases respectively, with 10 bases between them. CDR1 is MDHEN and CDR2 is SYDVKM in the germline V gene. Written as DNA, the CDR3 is TGTGCCAGCAGTTTACCGGGGAATGCTGAAGCTTTCTTT. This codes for CASSLPGNAEAFF.

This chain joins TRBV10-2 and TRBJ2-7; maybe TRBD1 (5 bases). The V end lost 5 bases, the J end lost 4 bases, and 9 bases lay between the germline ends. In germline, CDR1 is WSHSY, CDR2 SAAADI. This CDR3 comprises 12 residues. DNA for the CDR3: TGCGCCAGCAGTTCCTCAGGGTACGAGCAGTACTTC. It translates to CASSSSGYEQYF.

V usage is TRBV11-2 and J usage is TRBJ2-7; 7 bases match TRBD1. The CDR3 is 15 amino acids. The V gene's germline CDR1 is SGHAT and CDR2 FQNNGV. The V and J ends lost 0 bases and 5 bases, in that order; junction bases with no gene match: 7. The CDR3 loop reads CASSLETGLDHEQYF. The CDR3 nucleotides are TGTGCCAGCAGCTTAGAGACAGGGTTAGACCACGAGCAGTACTTC.

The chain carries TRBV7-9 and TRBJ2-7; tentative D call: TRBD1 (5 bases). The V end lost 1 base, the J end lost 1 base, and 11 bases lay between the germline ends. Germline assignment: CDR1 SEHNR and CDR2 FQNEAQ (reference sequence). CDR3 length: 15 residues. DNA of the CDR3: TGTGCCAGCAGCTTAGTGGCAGGGAAATCCTACGAGCAGTACTTC. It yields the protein CASSLVAGKSYEQYF.

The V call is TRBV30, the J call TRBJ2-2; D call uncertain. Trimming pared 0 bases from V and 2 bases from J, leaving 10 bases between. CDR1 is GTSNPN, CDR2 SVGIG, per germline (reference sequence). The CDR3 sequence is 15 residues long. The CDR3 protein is CAWSVTPLNTGELFF. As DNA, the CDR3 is TGTGCCTGGAGTGTAACTCCCCTAAACACCGGGGAGCTGTTTTTT.

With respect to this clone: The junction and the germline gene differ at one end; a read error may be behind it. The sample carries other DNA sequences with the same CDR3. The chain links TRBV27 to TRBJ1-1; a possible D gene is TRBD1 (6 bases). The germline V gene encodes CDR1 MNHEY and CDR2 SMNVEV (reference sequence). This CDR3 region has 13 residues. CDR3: CASSSPRGTEAFF. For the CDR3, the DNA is TGTGCCAGCAGTTCCCCCAGGGGCACTGAGGCTTTCTTT.

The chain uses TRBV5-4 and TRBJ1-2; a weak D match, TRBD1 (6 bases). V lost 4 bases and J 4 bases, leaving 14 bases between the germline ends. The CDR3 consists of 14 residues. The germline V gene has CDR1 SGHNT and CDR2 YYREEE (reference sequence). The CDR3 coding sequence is TGTGCCAGCAGCCGCGGGGGGGGCAGCTATGGCTACACCTTC. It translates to CASSRGGGSYGYTF.

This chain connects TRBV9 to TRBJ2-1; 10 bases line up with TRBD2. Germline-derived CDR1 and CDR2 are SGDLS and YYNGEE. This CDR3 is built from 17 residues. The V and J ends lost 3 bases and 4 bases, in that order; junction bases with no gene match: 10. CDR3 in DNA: TGTGCCAGCAGCGAGAGGGCTAGCGGGAGTTGGTACAATGAGCAGTTCTTC. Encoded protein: CASSERASGSWYNEQFF.

The CDR3 nucleotides are TGTGCCAGCAGCCGCGGACAGCCTCGCACAGATACGCAGTATTTT. Amino acid sequence: CASSRGQPRTDTQYF. V is TRBV14 and J is TRBJ2-3; D perhaps matches TRBD1 (6 bases). Per the germline V gene, CDR1 is SGHDN and CDR2 is FVKESK. CDR3 length: 15 amino acids. Trimming cost V 4 bases and J 1 base, with 12 bases left between them. The full variable domain, completed using reference TRBV14 and TRBJ2-3, is EAGVTQFPSHSVIEKGQTVTLRCDPISGHDNLYWYRRVMGKEIKFLLHFVKESKQDESGMPNNRFLAERTGGTYSTLKVQPAELEDSGVYFCASSRGQPRTDTQYFGPGTRLTVL.

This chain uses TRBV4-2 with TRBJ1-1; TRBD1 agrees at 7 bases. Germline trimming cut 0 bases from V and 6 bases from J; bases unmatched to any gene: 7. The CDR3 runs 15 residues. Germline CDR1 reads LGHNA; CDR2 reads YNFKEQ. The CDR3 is CASSQEAGGYAEAFF. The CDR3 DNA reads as TGTGCCAGCAGCCAAGAAGCAGGGGGGTACGCTGAAGCTTTCTTT.

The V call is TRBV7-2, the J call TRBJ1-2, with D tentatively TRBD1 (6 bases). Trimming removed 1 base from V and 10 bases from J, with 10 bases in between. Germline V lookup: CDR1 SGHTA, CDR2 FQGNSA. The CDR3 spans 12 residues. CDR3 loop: CASSLGQADYTF. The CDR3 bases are TGTGCCAGCAGCTTAGGACAGGCGGACTACACCTTC.

The CDR3 is CASSIAEGYTEAFF. CDR3 nucleotides: TGTGCCAGTAGTATAGCAGAGGGATACACTGAAGCTTTCTTT. This sequence joins TRBV19 and TRBJ1-1; no clear D gene. The V end was cut by 1 base, the J end by 3 bases, with 9 bases between. Germline lookup yields CDR1 LNHDA and CDR2 SQIVND (reference sequence). The CDR3 is made up of 14 amino acids.

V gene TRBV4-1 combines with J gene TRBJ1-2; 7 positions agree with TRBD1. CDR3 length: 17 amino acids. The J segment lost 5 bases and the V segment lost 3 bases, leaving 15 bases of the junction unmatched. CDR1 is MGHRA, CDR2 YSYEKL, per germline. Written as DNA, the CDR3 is TGCGCCAGCAGCCAGGCTCTTGTCAGGGGGTTACCTTATGGCTACACCTTC. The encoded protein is CASSQALVRGLPYGYTF.

CDR3 amino acids: CASSLRGMARDTEAFF. The DNA for the CDR3 is TGTGCCAGCTCACTGAGAGGGATGGCTCGGGACACTGAAGCTTTCTTT. V usage is TRBV18 and J usage is TRBJ1-1; D is unclear. The CDR3 has 16 residues. V gave up 4 bases and J gave up 3 bases, with 18 bases separating them. Per germline, CDR1 KGHSH and CDR2 LQKENI.

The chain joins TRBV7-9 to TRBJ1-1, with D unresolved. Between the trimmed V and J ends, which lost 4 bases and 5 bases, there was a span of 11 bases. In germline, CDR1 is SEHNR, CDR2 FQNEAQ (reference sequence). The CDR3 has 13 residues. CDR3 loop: CASSSGSETEAFF. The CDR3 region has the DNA TGTGCCAGCAGCTCCGGGTCCGAGACTGAAGCTTTCTTT.

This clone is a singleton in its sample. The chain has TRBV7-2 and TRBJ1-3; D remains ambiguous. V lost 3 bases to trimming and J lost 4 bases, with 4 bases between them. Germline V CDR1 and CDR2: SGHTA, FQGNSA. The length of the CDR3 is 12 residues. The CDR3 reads CASSFQGNTIYF. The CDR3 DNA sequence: TGTGCCAGCAGCTTTCAGGGAAACACCATATATTTT.

The CDR3 DNA follows: TGTGCCAGCAGTGGGGAGGGGCGAGGCTATGGCTACACCTTC. This codes for CASSGEGRGYGYTF. The chain is built from TRBV28 and TRBJ1-2; a weak D match, TRBD1 (5 bases). Germline V CDR1 and CDR2: MDHEN, SYDVKM. V lost 5 bases and J lost 4, with 14 bases in between. CDR3 length equals 14 residues.